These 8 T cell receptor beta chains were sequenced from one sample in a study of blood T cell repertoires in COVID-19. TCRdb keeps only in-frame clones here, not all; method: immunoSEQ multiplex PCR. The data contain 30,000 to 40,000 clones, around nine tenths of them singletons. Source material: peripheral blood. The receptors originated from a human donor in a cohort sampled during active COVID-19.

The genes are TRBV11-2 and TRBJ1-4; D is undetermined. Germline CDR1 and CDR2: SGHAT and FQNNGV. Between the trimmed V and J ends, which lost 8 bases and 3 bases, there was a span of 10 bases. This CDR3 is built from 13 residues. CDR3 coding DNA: TGTGCCAGCTCCTTCAGTCCTAATGAAAAACTGTTTTTT. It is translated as CASSFSPNEKLFF.

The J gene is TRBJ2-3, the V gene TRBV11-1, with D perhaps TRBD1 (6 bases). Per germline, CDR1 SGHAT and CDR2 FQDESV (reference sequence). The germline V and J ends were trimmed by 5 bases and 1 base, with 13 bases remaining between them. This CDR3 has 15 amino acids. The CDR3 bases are TGTGCCAGCAGCCCCAGGGGATACGGCACAGATACGCAGTATTTT. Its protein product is CASSPRGYGTDTQYF.

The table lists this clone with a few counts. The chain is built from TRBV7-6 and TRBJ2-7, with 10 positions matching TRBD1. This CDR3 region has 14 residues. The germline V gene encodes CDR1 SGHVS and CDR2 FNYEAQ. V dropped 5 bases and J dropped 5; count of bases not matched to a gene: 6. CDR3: CASSLYGTGDEQYF. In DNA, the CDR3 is TGTGCCAGCAGCCTATACGGGACAGGGGACGAGCAGTACTTC.

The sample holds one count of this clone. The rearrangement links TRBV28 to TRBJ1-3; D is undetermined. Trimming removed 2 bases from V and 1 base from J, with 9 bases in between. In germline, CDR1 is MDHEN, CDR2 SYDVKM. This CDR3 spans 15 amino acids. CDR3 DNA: TGTGCCAGCAGTTTAATCGCGGGGTCTGGAAACACCATATATTTT. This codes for CASSLIAGSGNTIYF.

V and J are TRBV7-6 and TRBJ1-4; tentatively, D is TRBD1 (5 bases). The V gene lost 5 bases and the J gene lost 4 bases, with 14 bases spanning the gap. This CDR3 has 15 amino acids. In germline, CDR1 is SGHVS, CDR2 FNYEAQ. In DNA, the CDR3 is TGTGCCAGCAGCCAGGATAACAGGTTTAATGAAAAACTGTTTTTT. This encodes CASSQDNRFNEKLFF.

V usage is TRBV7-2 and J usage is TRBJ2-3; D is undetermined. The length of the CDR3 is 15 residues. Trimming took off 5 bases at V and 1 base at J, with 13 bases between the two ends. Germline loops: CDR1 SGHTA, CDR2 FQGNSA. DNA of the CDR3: TGTGCCAGCAGCCTATCCAACGCGGGCACAGATACGCAGTATTTT. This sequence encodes CASSLSNAGTDTQYF.

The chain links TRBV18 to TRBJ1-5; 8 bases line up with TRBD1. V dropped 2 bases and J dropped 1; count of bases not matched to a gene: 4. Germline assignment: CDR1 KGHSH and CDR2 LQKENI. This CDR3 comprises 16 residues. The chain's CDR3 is CASSPGAGGSNQPQHF. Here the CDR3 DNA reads TGTGCCAGCTCACCAGGGGCAGGGGGCAGCAATCAGCCCCAGCATTTT.

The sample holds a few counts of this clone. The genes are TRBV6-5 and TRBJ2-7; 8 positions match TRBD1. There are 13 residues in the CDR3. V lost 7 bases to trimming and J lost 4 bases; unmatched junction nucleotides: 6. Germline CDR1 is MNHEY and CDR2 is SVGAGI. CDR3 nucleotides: TGTGCCAGCACAAGCGGACAGGGTTACGAGCAGTACTTC. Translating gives CASTSGQGYEQYF.